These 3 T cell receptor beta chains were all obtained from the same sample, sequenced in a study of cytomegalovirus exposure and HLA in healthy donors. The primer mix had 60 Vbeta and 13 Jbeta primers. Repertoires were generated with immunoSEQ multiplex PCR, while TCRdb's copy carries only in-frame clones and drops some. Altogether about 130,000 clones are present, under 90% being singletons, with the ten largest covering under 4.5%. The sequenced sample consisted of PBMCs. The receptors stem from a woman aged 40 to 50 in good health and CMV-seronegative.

DNA of the CDR3: TGTGCCAGCAGCTTGGATCAGCGGGGGGCCACAGATACGCAGTATTTT. Translating it yields CASSLDQRGATDTQYF. The genes are TRBV5-5 and TRBJ2-3, with 9 bases matching TRBD2. Trimming took 0 bases from V and 2 from J; bases not matched to a gene: 4. From germline, CDR1 is SGHKS and CDR2 YYEKEE (reference sequence). The CDR3 has 16 residues.

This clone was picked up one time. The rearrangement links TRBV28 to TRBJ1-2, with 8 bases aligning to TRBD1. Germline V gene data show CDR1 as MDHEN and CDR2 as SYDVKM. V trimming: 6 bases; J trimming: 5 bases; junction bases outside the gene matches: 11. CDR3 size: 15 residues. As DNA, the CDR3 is TGTGCCAGCAGCTCGACAGGGGACGGCGGGTATGGCTACACCTTC. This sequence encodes CASSSTGDGGYGYTF.

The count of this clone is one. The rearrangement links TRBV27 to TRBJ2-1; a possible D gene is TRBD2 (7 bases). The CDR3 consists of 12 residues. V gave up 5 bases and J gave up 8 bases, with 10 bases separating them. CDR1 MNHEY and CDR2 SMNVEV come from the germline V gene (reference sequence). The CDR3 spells CASSGGAHEQFF. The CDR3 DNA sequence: TGTGCCAGCAGTGGGGGGGCTCATGAGCAGTTCTTC.